The T cell receptor beta chain described here comes from a study of T cell clones after liver transplantation. The overall study: Standard immunosuppression, with no induction, continued until 12-24 months after transplant. Tolerant meant at least one year fully off immunosuppression without liver enzymes above twice normal.

On this clone: What it binds is not known.

General observations from the study: Graft donor-reactive T cells possibly entered the graft instead of undergoing deletion. Post-transplant, graft-donor-reactive CD4 TCRbeta sequences in blood dropped significantly in most of the 8 subjects.

Trimming shortened V by 8 bases and J by 1 base, and 9 bases separated the two germline ends. From germline, CDR1 is SNHLY and CDR2 FYNNEI. The CDR3 length is 13 residues. Sequencing was performed with immunoSEQ multiplex PCR; in TCRdb, only in-frame clones are kept and a portion is missing. Altogether roughly 74,000 clones are present, roughly 80% being singletons, with the ten largest covering 0.6%. The sequence was collected from a human donor who received a liver transplant. The sequences come from CD4+ T cells from blood, collected before liver transplant. This rearrangement joins TRBV2 to TRBJ1-5; D may be TRBD1 (5 bases). DNA of the CDR3: TGTGCCAGCGCACGGGACAGCAATCAGCCCCAGCATTTT. Protein sequence: CASARDSNQPQHF.